These 2 T cell receptor beta chains came from one sample sequenced in a study of cytomegalovirus exposure and HLA in healthy donors. The PCR used 60 Vbeta and 13 Jbeta primers. Measured with immunoSEQ multiplex PCR; TCRdb has only the in-frame clones, and not every one. Among around 200,000 clones listed, approximately 79% were seen once. Material for sequencing was PBMCs. All receptors derive from a woman in her 30s in good health and CMV-seropositive.

This clone has just a few counts. The J gene is TRBJ2-3, the V gene TRBV18, with TRBD1 matching over 12 bases. Germline V gene data show CDR1 as KGHSH and CDR2 as LQKENI. V gave up 4 bases and J gave up 5 bases; unmatched junction bases: 10. The CDR3 has 17 amino acids. CDR3 residues: CASSLTPGTGGEDTQYF. DNA for the CDR3: TGTGCCAGCTCACTGACCCCCGGGACAGGGGGCGAAGATACGCAGTATTTT.

This clone was picked up a small number of times. The chain carries TRBV2 and TRBJ1-5; D gene ambiguous. CDR3 length: 14 amino acids. Germline CDR1 and CDR2: SNHLY and FYNNEI. V was shortened by 1 base and J by 0 bases, with 4 bases between the two germline ends. CDR3 region: CASSEDYSNQPQHF. The CDR3 bases are TGTGCCAGCAGTGAAGACTATAGCAATCAGCCCCAGCATTTT. The whole variable domain, filled in from reference TRBV2 and TRBJ1-5, reads EPEVTQTPSHQVTQMGQEVILRCVPISNHLYFYWYRQILGQKVEFLVSFYNNEISEKSEIFDDQFSVERPDGSNFTLKIRSTKLEDSAMYFCASSEDYSNQPQHFGDGTRLSIL.